The T cell receptor beta chain under discussion was sequenced for a study of CD8+CD57+ T cells in acquired aplastic anemia. Overall study: CD4+ cells from healthy donors averaged around 10 million reads.

The CDR3 length is 16 residues. Between the trimmed V and J ends, which lost 0 bases and 6 bases, there was a span of 16 bases. Germline V gives CDR1 MGHRA, CDR2 YSYEKL. Genomic DNA served as template for TCR beta VDJ and CDR3 profiling. TCRdb passed the reads through MiXCR, listing each CDR3 protein once. Of about 190,000 distinct CDR3 sequences listed, around 50% are singletons. The genes are TRBV4-1 and TRBJ2-3; possible D gene TRBD2, 5 bases. Sequences were obtained from sorted CD4+, CD8+, or CD8+CD57+ T cells (not recorded which) from PBMCs. The source is a human donor in good health, serving as a control. As DNA, the CDR3 is TGCGCCAGCAGCCAAGATAGCAGCGGCCCCAGGGATACGCAGTATTTT. Translation: CASSQDSSGPRDTQYF.